These 11 T cell receptor beta chains share one sample of origin, sequenced in a study of T cell responses to AZD1222 COVID-19 vaccine (dated by TCRdb to the early 2020s). Library preparation employed the immunoSEQ multiplex PCR assay. In TCRdb, the immuneACCESS table is reduced to in-frame sequences with V and J assigned. These tables do not hold every clone; where another copy was compared, an unresolved V gene accounts for under half, and the others remain unexplained. The sample table shows about 96,000 clones, and around 90% are seen once. The top ten clonotypes cover approximately 5.2% of the sample. Per the publication, the time point label means: baseline before first vaccination. The treatment or condition label for this specimen denotes: meningococcal conjugate vaccine given as trial control. Sequencing used peripheral blood, obtained on day 0 of MenACWY control vaccination. These receptors were collected from an adult in good health.

The chain joins TRBV2 to TRBJ2-5, with a weak D call TRBD1 (5 bases). CDR3 length: 12 residues. Trimming left V 8 bases short and J 7 bases short, with 14 bases between. In germline, CDR1 is SNHLY, CDR2 FYNNEI. The CDR3 here is CASSVGRGTQYF. CDR3 DNA: TGTGCCAGCTCCGTGGGGCGCGGGACCCAGTACTTC.

The chain recombines TRBV7-9 with TRBJ2-7; the D is unclear. Germline CDR1 and CDR2: SEHNR and FQNEAQ (reference sequence). The V end was cut by 5 bases, the J end by 0 bases, with 14 bases between. The CDR3 is 15 amino acids. In DNA form, the CDR3 reads TGTGCCAGCAGCCCCAGGATGGTACCCTCCTACGAGCAGTACTTC. It specifies CASSPRMVPSYEQYF.

V gene TRBV7-2 combines with J gene TRBJ1-5, with D perhaps matching TRBD1 (5 bases). CDR3 length: 15 amino acids. The V gene lost 1 base and the J gene lost 4 bases, with 11 bases spanning the gap. Germline CDR1 and CDR2: SGHTA and FQGNSA. This chain's CDR3 is CASSLVQGWNQPQHF. CDR3 nucleotides: TGTGCCAGCAGCTTAGTGCAGGGTTGGAATCAGCCCCAGCATTTT.

The rearrangement links TRBV5-4 to TRBJ2-7, with D possibly being TRBD2 (7 bases). CDR3 length equals 15 residues. V was trimmed by 0 bases and J by 2 bases, leaving 12 bases between them. Germline values: CDR1 SGHNT, CDR2 YYREEE (reference sequence). The CDR3 sequence is CASSLGGRGPYEQYF. Written as DNA, the CDR3 is TGTGCCAGCAGCTTGGGAGGGCGGGGGCCCTACGAGCAGTACTTC.

This clone occurred once. This chain uses TRBV6-5 with TRBJ2-1, with 7 bases identical to TRBD2. J was trimmed by 3 bases and V by 3 bases; bases with no gene match: 5. CDR3 size: 15 residues. In germline, CDR1 is MNHEY, CDR2 SVGAGI. The CDR3: CASSYLSGDYNEQFF. CDR3 coding DNA: TGTGCCAGCAGTTATTTGAGCGGGGACTACAATGAGCAGTTCTTC.

This clone was detected a few times. This chain uses TRBV5-1 with TRBJ2-3; 10 positions match TRBD2. The V gene's germline CDR1 is SGHRS and CDR2 YFSETQ. Losses at the gene ends were 0 bases for V and 1 base for J; bases not matched to a gene: 2. The CDR3 loop spans 16 amino acids. The chain's CDR3 is CASSLALAGGTDTQYF. CDR3 DNA sequence: TGCGCCAGCAGCTTGGCCCTAGCGGGGGGCACAGATACGCAGTATTTT.

The chain links TRBV7-9 to TRBJ2-7; D gene ambiguous. Trimming removed 4 bases at V and 3 bases at J, with 10 bases between. CDR3 length: 13 amino acids. Germline CDR1 and CDR2: SEHNR and FQNEAQ (reference sequence). The DNA for the CDR3 is TGTGCCAGCAGCTCTGATGTGGGCTACGAGCAGTACTTC. Its protein product is CASSSDVGYEQYF.

The V call is TRBV11-2, the J call TRBJ2-7; the D is unclear. V lost 5 bases and J lost 1, with 6 bases in between. CDR3 length: 12 residues. Germline V gene lookup returns CDR1 SGHAT and CDR2 FQNNGV. The CDR3 spells CASSPTSYEQYF. For the CDR3, the DNA is TGTGCCAGCAGCCCTACGTCCTACGAGCAGTACTTC.

The chain links TRBV2 to TRBJ1-1; 10 bases are a match to TRBD1. V was pared by 9 bases and J by 8 bases, with 6 bases of the junction left unmatched. Germline-derived CDR1 and CDR2 are SNHLY and FYNNEI. This CDR3 spans 12 amino acids. CDR3 nucleotides: TGTGCCAGGAGGGACAGGGGAAAGGAAGCTTTCTTT. Its translation: CARRDRGKEAFF.

The chain is built from TRBV5-4 and TRBJ1-2; maybe TRBD1 (5 bases). Looked up from germline, CDR1 is SGHNT and CDR2 is YYREEE (reference sequence). With 0 bases removed from V and 5 bases from J, the gap between germline ends came to 14 bases. The CDR3 covers 15 residues. The CDR3 sequence is CASSLGGAGTYGYTF. Written as DNA, the CDR3 is TGTGCCAGCAGCTTGGGTGGGGCGGGGACTTATGGCTACACCTTC.

This clone was counted once. V is TRBV7-3 and J is TRBJ2-1; 12 nucleotides line up with TRBD2. The V gene end was trimmed by 5 bases and the J gene end by 10 bases; junction bases not matched to a gene: 9. In germline, CDR1 is SGHTA, CDR2 FQGTGA. There are 15 residues in the CDR3. The CDR3 spells CASSPLAGGPGEQFF. The CDR3 DNA follows: TGTGCCAGCAGCCCCCTAGCGGGAGGGCCGGGAGAGCAGTTCTTC.